This TCR beta chain was observed in a study of blood T cell repertoires in COVID-19. Study-wide background: The samples span acute and convalescent COVID-19 from the United States, Italy and Spain. In each case, the material was cDNA or gDNA derived from T cells, B-cell-depleted T cells, or PBMCs.

The CDR3 totals 15 residues. CDR1 and CDR2 (germline): MNHEY, SVGAGI. V lost 7 bases to trimming and J lost 5 bases, with 21 bases between them. Methods used by the authors: Reference gene primer amplification gave estimated nucleated cell counts. Clones were read by immunoSEQ multiplex PCR, and TCRdb kept only the in-frame ones, dropping some. The DNA gave D and trimming, while V, J and clone size come from that table. The profile shows approximately 140,000 clones, 84% of them singletons. The chain uses TRBV6-5 and TRBJ2-7; TRBD1 might be the D (6 bases). The receptor was isolated from a man between 60 and 70 years old with acute or convalescent COVID-19. Sequencing was done on a sample of peripheral blood. Written as DNA, the CDR3 is TGTGCCAGCACCGAACAGGGAGCCCTGAGGGACGAGCAGTACTTC. Amino acids: CASTEQGALRDEQYF.